What follows are 22 T cell receptor beta chains derived from one specimen sequenced in a study of T-cell memory formation after mild COVID-19. TCRdb called the 5' RACE reads again in MiXCR, with one record for every CDR3 protein. The table shows approximately 300,000 distinct CDR3 sequences, with about 15% occurring only once. The sequenced sample consisted of PBMCs or a T cell subset sorted from them (not recorded which). The receptors shown here come from a man younger than 35 who had mild COVID-19 (a few samples of this study predate the infection). Cell type and time point are not known.

The gene calls are TRBV7-2 and TRBJ1-1, with 11 bases matching TRBD1. The CDR3 runs 15 residues. Germline lookup yields CDR1 SGHTA and CDR2 FQGNSA. The V segment lost 1 base and the J segment 3 bases; nucleotides outside the gene matches: 1. The CDR3 DNA reads TGTGCCAGCAGCTTAGGGACAGGGGGCCACACTGAAGCTTTCTTT. As protein: CASSLGTGGHTEAFF.

This clonotype was detected ten times or more. V usage is TRBV20-1 and J usage is TRBJ2-7, with 9 nucleotides matching TRBD1. J was trimmed by 0 bases and V by 1 base; bases with no gene match: 13. Germline-derived CDR1 and CDR2 are DFQATT and SNEGSKA (reference sequence). The CDR3 contains 18 residues. The DNA of the CDR3 is TGCAGTGCTAGAGGAAGCCATCCCGGGACAGGGTTCTCCTACGAGCAGTACGTC. Protein: CSARGSHPGTGFSYEQYV.

This clonotype was detected a few times. J is TRBJ2-4 and V is TRBV18; 8 bases fit TRBD2. The CDR3 sequence is 18 residues long. From germline, CDR1 is KGHSH and CDR2 LQKENI. The junction had 16 bases not matched to a gene; V was cut back by 6 bases and J by 3 bases. In DNA form, the CDR3 reads TGTGCCAGCTCCATTTCGGGCAGCGGGGGTATTGTCAAAAACATTCAGTACTTC. This codes for CASSISGSGGIVKNIQYF.

In this sample, this clonotype turned up a few times. V is TRBV30 and J is TRBJ2-6, with D possibly called TRBD1 or TRBD2 (5 bases each). Germline V lookup: CDR1 GTSNPN, CDR2 SVGIG (reference sequence). CDR3 length: 17 residues. With 1 base removed from V and 0 bases from J, the gap between germline ends came to 13 bases. In nucleotides, the CDR3 is TGTGCCTGGAGTGAGGCGGGTGGGGGCTCTGGGGCCAACGTCCTGACTTTC. Protein sequence: CAWSEAGGGSGANVLTF. Full variable domain (rest looked up from reference TRBV30 and TRBJ2-6): SQTIHQWPATLVQPVGSPLSLECTVEGTSNPNLYWYRQAAGRGLQLLFYSVGIGQISSEVPQNLSASRPQDRQFILSSKKLLLSDSGFYLCAWSEAGGGSGANVLTFGAGSRLTVL.

The table lists this clonotype with a few counts. This chain uses TRBV18 with TRBJ2-3, with TRBD2 matching over 13 bases. V shed 2 bases and J 2 bases; nucleotides not matched to a gene: 13. The CDR3 is 20 amino acids. Germline V lookup: CDR1 KGHSH, CDR2 LQKENI. The chain's CDR3 is CASSPIDTSGGALVTDTQYF. In nucleotides, the CDR3 is TGTGCCAGCTCACCAATCGATACTAGCGGGGGGGCCCTGGTCACAGATACGCAGTATTTT.

The chain carries TRBV6-6 and TRBJ2-7; 10 bases match TRBD1. This CDR3 has 13 residues. Per germline, CDR1 MNHNY and CDR2 SVGAGI (reference sequence). J lost 5 bases, V lost 5 bases, and 3 bases had no gene match. The CDR3 DNA reads TGTGCCAGCAGTCACGGGACAGGGGACGAGCAGTACGTC. Translating it yields CASSHGTGDEQYV.

The V and J genes are TRBV6-1 and TRBJ1-4; D uncertain. V lost 6 bases to trimming and J lost 0 bases, with 5 bases between them. CDR3 length: 13 residues. Germline assignment: CDR1 MNHNS and CDR2 SASEGT. CDR3 protein: CASSATTNEKLFF. The CDR3, as DNA: TGTGCCAGCAGCGCTACAACTAATGAAAAACTGTTTTTT.

The V call is TRBV7-3, the J call TRBJ1-1; no reliable D call. V lost 4 bases, J lost 6 bases, and 21 bases lay in between. CDR1 is SGHTA and CDR2 is FQGTGA in the germline V gene. CDR3 length: 16 amino acids. As DNA, the CDR3 is TGTGCCAGCAGCTCTCGACTGGGTCAATTTATCCCTGAAGCTTTCTTT. Translating it yields CASSSRLGQFIPEAFF.

This clonotype occurred a few times. V usage is TRBV5-1 and J usage is TRBJ2-7, with TRBD1 matching 9 bases. J gave up 5 bases and V 0 bases, and 12 bases lay outside the gene matches. This CDR3 comprises 17 residues. Germline V gene data show CDR1 as SGHRS and CDR2 as YFSETQ. CDR3 region: CASSLGGTGSGRHEQYV. The CDR3 bases are TGCGCCAGCAGCTTGGGGGGGACAGGGTCCGGTAGGCACGAGCAGTACGTC.

This sequence joins TRBV24-1 and TRBJ2-5; no firm D call. V was clipped by 1 base and J by 4 bases, with 9 bases between them. This CDR3 is built from 14 residues. Germline values: CDR1 KGHDR, CDR2 SFDVKD. The CDR3 coding sequence is TGTGCCACCAGTGATTTCAAAGAGACAGAGACCCAGTACTTC. Translated, it gives CATSDFKETETQYF.

Here the CDR3 reads CASSRGLADTGELFF. CDR3 DNA sequence: TGTGCCAGCAGCCGGGGACTAGCGGACACCGGGGAGCTGTTTTTT. The chain joins TRBV7-9 to TRBJ2-2; 11 bases are a match to TRBD2. The CDR3 totals 15 residues. The V and J ends lost 5 bases and 3 bases, in that order; junction bases with no gene match: 2. Looked up from germline, CDR1 is SEHNR and CDR2 is FQNEAQ (reference sequence).

DNA for the CDR3: TGTGCCAGCAGCCCAACCGGGACTAGCGGGGTGGATACGCAGTATTTT. Its translation is CASSPTGTSGVDTQYF. The chain links TRBV7-6 to TRBJ2-3; 13 positions match TRBD2. V trimming: 5 bases; J trimming: 6 bases; junction bases outside the gene matches: 8. Germline lookup yields CDR1 SGHVS and CDR2 FNYEAQ. The length of the CDR3 is 16 residues.

This clonotype came up a few times. The genes are TRBV10-3 and TRBJ2-5; D is unresolved. Germline CDR1 ENHRY, CDR2 SYGVKD. The CDR3 loop spans 14 amino acids. Trimming shortened V by 3 bases and J by 3 bases, and 11 bases separated the two germline ends. CDR3 protein: CAISERPGEETQYF. CDR3 sequence (DNA): TGTGCCATCAGTGAACGTCCAGGAGAAGAGACCCAGTACTTC.

This clonotype came up a few times. The genes are TRBV4-1 and TRBJ2-1, with TRBD2 matching 7 bases. V trimming: 4 bases; J trimming: 7 bases; junction bases outside the gene matches: 10. The CDR3 length is 15 residues. The germline CDR1 and CDR2 sequences are MGHRA and YSYEKL. In DNA form, the CDR3 reads TGCGCCAGCAGCCGCCCGGCGAGCGGGACTAATGAGCAGTTCTTC. This encodes CASSRPASGTNEQFF.

At least ten counts were recorded for this clonotype. This chain joins TRBV7-2 and TRBJ2-3; D may be TRBD2 (7 bases). This CDR3 has 14 amino acids. Trimming removed 1 base at V and 7 bases at J, with 12 bases between. Germline V CDR1 and CDR2: SGHTA, FQGNSA. The CDR3: CASSLVGGAYTQYF. The CDR3 region has the DNA TGTGCCAGCAGCTTAGTAGGGGGGGCATATACGCAGTATTTT.

This clonotype has just a few counts. CDR3 DNA: TGTGCCAGCAGTTTGGTGGCAGGGGGCGGATATGGCTACACCTTC. Residues: CASSLVAGGGYGYTF. J is TRBJ1-2 and V is TRBV28, with 8 bases fitting TRBD1. The CDR3 is 15 amino acids. V lost 3 bases to trimming and J lost 5 bases; unmatched junction nucleotides: 8. Per germline, CDR1 MDHEN and CDR2 SYDVKM.

This chain joins TRBV7-3 and TRBJ2-1; 9 bases are a match to TRBD1. The CDR3 runs 14 residues. V was clipped by 8 bases and J by 7 bases; unmatched bases: 9. Germline CDR1 and CDR2: SGHTA and FQGTGA. This CDR3 is CASSTTGGNNEQFF. The DNA for the CDR3 is TGTGCCAGCTCAACGACAGGGGGTAATAATGAGCAGTTCTTC.

This clonotype was detected a few times. The chain carries TRBV4-3 and TRBJ2-1; the D gene is possibly TRBD1 (5 bases). Trimming took 0 bases from V and 6 from J, leaving 15 bases between them. The CDR3 is 16 residues long. Looked up from germline, CDR1 is LGHNA and CDR2 is YSLEER. In DNA, the CDR3 is TGCGCCAGCAGCCAAGATTGGGGTCAGGGTGTCAATGAGCAGTTCTTC. This sequence encodes CASSQDWGQGVNEQFF.

This clonotype was seen only a few times. V is TRBV6-5 and J is TRBJ1-1, with D perhaps TRBD1 (6 bases). V was pared by 2 bases and J by 1 base, with 8 bases between. CDR1 is MNHEY and CDR2 is SVGAGI in the germline V gene. The CDR3 length is 14 residues. The CDR3 here is CASSYTTGNTEAFF. CDR3 coding DNA: TGTGCCAGCAGTTACACGACAGGGAACACTGAAGCTTTCTTT.

This rearrangement joins TRBV4-2 to TRBJ2-7, with no clear D. Germline lookup yields CDR1 LGHNA and CDR2 YNFKEQ. V dropped 0 bases and J dropped 2 bases, with 14 bases sitting between them. The CDR3 is 16 residues long. Here the CDR3 reads CASSQDYTTLTYEQYF. CDR3 DNA sequence: TGTGCCAGCAGCCAAGATTACACGACGTTGACCTACGAGCAGTACTTC.

This clonotype occurred a few times. This chain connects TRBV7-9 to TRBJ1-5; D unresolved. CDR3 length: 18 amino acids. Trimming took off 0 bases at V and 0 bases at J, with 15 bases between the two ends. The germline V gene has CDR1 SEHNR and CDR2 FQNEAQ (reference sequence). CDR3 in amino acids: CASSLALGYGNSNQPQHF. DNA for the CDR3: TGTGCCAGCAGCTTAGCGCTCGGGTACGGAAATAGCAATCAGCCCCAGCATTTT.

The sample holds a few counts of this clonotype. The J gene is TRBJ1-1, the V gene TRBV18; D gene ambiguous. The CDR3 spans 13 residues. Per germline, CDR1 KGHSH and CDR2 LQKENI. V gave up 5 bases and J gave up 1 base, with 8 bases separating them. The CDR3 spells CASSDDQNTEAFF. The CDR3 DNA reads as TGTGCCAGCTCAGACGACCAGAACACTGAAGCTTTCTTT.